This TCR beta chain is drawn from a study of identifying expanded T cells in peripheral blood. The V end was cut by 4 bases, the J end by 3 bases, with 16 bases between. Germline loops: CDR1 SGHAT, CDR2 FQDESV (reference sequence). This CDR3 has 15 amino acids. Study-wide results and caveats: Across healthy donors, higher total template counts meant significantly greater approximately two-week count variance. Differentially abundant clones: around 1.2 between replicates, around 17 at around 14 days, approximately 19 at four.

For this clone: What it binds is not known.

No infections or other immune events were documented during collection. The assay was immunoSEQ multiplex PCR, and TCRdb's table has in-frame clones only and misses some. The sample lists around 76,000 clones, around 90% seen once, with more than 2.5% in the top ten. The receptor was isolated from a person between 18 and 75 years old in good health. The genes are TRBV11-1 and TRBJ2-7; D possibly matches TRBD1 or TRBD2 (5 bases each). Sequencing was performed on blood. This chain's CDR3 is CASSSGPTYIYEQYF. Written as DNA, the CDR3 is TGTGCCAGCAGCTCGGGACCGACTTACATCTACGAGCAGTACTTC.